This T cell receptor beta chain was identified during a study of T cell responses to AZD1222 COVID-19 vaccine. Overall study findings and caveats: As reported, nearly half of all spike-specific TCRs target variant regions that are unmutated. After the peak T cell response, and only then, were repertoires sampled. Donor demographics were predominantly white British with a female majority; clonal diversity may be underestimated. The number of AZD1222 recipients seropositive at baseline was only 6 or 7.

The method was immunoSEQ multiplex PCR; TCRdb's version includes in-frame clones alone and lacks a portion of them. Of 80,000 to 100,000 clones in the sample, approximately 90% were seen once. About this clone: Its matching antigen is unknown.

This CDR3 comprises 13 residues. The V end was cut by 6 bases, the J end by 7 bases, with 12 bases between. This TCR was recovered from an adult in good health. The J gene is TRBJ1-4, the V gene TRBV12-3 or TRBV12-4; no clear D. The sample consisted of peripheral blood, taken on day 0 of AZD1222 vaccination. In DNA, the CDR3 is TGTGCCAGCAGCCTGTTCTTGGGTGAAAAACTGTTTTTT. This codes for CASSLFLGEKLFF.